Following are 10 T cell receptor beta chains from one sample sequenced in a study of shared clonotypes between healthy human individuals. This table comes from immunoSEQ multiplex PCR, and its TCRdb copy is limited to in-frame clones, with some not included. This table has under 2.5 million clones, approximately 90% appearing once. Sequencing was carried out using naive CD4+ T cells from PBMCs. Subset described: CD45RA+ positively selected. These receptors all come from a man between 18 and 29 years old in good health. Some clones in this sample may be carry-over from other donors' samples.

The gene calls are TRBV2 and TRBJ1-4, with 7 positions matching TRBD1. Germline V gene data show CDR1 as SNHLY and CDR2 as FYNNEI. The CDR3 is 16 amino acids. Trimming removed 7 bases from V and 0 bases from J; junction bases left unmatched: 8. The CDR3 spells CASNLAGTATNEKLFF. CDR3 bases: TGTGCCAGCAACTTAGCCGGGACAGCAACTAATGAAAAACTGTTTTTT.

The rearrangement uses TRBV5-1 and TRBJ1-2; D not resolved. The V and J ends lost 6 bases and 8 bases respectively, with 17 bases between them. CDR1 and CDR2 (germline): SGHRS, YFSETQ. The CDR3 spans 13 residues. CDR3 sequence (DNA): TGCGCCAGCACCGAAGACCCGATCCAAGGCTACACCTTC. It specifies CASTEDPIQGYTF.

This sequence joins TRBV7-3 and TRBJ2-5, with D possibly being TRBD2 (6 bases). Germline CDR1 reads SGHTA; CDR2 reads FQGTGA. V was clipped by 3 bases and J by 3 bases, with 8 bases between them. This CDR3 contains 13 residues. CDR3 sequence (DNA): TGTGCCAGCAGCTTGCCGGGAGAAGAGACCCAGTACTTC. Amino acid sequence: CASSLPGEETQYF. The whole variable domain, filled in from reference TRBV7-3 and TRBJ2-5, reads GAGVSQTPSNKVTEKGKYVELRCDPISGHTALYWYRQSLGQGPEFLIYFQGTGAADDSGLPNDRFFAVRPEGSVSTLKIQRTERGDSAVYLCASSLPGEETQYFGPGTRLLVL.

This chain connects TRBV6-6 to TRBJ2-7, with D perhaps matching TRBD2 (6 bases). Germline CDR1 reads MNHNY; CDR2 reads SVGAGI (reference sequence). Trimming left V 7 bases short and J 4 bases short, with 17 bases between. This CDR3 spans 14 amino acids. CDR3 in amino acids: CASTDVTRGYEQYF. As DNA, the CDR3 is TGTGCCAGCACCGACGTAACCCGGGGGTACGAGCAGTACTTC.

CDR3 residues: CASSQSGQVNEKLFF. DNA for the CDR3: TGCGCCAGCAGCCAATCGGGACAGGTTAATGAAAAACTGTTTTTT. The rearrangement joins TRBV4-1 to TRBJ1-4; 8 bases match TRBD1. V gave up 2 bases and J gave up 4 bases; unmatched junction bases: 3. This CDR3 comprises 15 residues. Germline V gene lookup returns CDR1 MGHRA and CDR2 YSYEKL.

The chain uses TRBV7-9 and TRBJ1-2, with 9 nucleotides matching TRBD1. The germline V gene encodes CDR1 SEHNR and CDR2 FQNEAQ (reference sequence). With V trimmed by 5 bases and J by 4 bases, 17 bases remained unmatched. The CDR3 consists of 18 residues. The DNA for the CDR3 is TGTGCCAGCAGCCTCCAAGGGACAGGGTATAGGGGCGGCTATGGCTACACCTTC. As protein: CASSLQGTGYRGGYGYTF. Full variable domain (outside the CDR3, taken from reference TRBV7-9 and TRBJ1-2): DTGVSQNPRHKITKRGQNVTFRCDPISEHNRLYWYRQTLGQGPEFLTYFQNEAQLEKSRLLSDRFSAERPKGSFSTLEIQRTEQGDSAMYLCASSLQGTGYRGGYGYTFGSGTRLTVV.

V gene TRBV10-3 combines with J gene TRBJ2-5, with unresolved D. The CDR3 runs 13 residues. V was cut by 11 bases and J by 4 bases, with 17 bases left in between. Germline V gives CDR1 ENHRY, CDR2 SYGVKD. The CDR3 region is CASTGLMGETQYF. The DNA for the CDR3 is TGTGCCTCCACCGGCCTTATGGGAGAGACCCAGTACTTC.

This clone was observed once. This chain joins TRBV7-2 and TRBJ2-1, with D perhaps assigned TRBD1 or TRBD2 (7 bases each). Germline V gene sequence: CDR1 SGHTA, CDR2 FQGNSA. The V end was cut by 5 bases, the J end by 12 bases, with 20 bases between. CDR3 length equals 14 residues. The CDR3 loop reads CASSPDAGGAWQFF. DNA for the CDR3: TGTGCCAGCAGCCCGGACGCAGGGGGGGCATGGCAGTTCTTC. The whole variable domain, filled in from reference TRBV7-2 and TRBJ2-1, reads GAGVSQSPSNKVTEKGKDVELRCDPISGHTALYWYRQSLGQGLEFLIYFQGNSAPDKSGLPSDRFSAERTGGSVSTLTIQRTQQEDSAVYLCASSPDAGGAWQFFGPGTRLTVL.

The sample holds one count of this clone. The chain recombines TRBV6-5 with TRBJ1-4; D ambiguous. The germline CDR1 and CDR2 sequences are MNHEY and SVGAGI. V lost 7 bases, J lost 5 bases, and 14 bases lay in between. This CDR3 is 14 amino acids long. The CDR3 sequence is CASNPNRRNEKLFF. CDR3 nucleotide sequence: TGTGCCAGCAACCCTAACAGACGAAATGAAAAACTGTTTTTT.

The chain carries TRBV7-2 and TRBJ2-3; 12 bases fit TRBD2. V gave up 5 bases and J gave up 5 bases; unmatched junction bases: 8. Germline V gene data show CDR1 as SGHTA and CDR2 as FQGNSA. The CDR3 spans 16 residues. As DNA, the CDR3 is TGTGCCAGCAGCCTGACTAGCGGGAGTACCCTAGATACGCAGTATTTT. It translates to CASSLTSGSTLDTQYF.